Each of the 2 T cell receptor beta chains below was sequenced from the same sample in a study of beta chain features in type 1 diabetes. The entirety of the isolated RNA underwent reverse transcription, so expressed TCRB transcripts were sequenced. TCRdb's copy holds only in-frame clones and misses some; the assay was immunoSEQ multiplex PCR. The sample contains around 300,000 clones, more than 9.5% of which appear only once. Sequencing was performed on naive CD4+ T cells from blood. The receptors derive from a woman younger than 45 in good health.

This clone showed up just a few times. Here the CDR3 DNA reads TGTGCCAGCAGCTTAGAGCGGTTAGCCGGGACTAGCGGCCGAGGAGGGCAGTTCTTC. Translated: CASSLERLAGTSGRGGQFF. The chain has TRBV7-2 and TRBJ2-1; 11 nucleotides align to TRBD2. Germline CDR1 and CDR2: SGHTA and FQGNSA. J was trimmed by 12 bases and V by 1 base; bases with no gene match: 20. The CDR3 runs to 19 residues.

This rearrangement joins TRBV30 to TRBJ2-2; 10 bases fit TRBD1. CDR1 GTSNPN and CDR2 SVGIG come from the germline V gene (reference sequence). With 0 bases clipped from V and 5 bases from J, the junction kept 6 bases outside the gene matches. The length of the CDR3 is 16 residues. DNA of the CDR3: TGTGCCTGGAGTGTACGGGGACAGGGGTTAACCGGGGAGCTGTTTTTT. Translating it yields CAWSVRGQGLTGELFF.